One and the same sample provided the 30 T cell receptor beta chains below, sequenced in a study of cytomegalovirus exposure and HLA in healthy donors (TCRdb year 2017). The library was made by the immunoSEQ multiplex PCR assay. The multiplex PCR relied on a mix of 60 forward primers for TCR Vbeta segments and 13 reverse primers for TCR Jbeta segments. TCRdb mirrors the immuneACCESS table, restricted to in-frame sequences. Some clones are absent from its copies; in checked studies, under half trace to an unresolved V gene, and the reason for the others is unknown. A total of about 130,000 clones appear in this sample, just under 80% of them only once. Over 1.5% of the sample rests with the top ten. The sequenced material came from PBMCs. These receptors came from a woman in her thirties or forties in good health and CMV-seronegative.

For this clone: A junction end diverges from the germline sequence, so it may reflect a read error. The chain uses TRBV10-3 and TRBJ2-4; D is uncertain. Per the germline V gene, CDR1 is ENHRY and CDR2 is SYGVKD. This CDR3 is 14 amino acids long. The CDR3 loop reads CAISASMEPNSQYF. Written as DNA, the CDR3 is TGTGCCATCAGTGCCTCTATGGAACCAAACAGTCAGTACTTC.

J is TRBJ2-2 and V is TRBV6-5, with D possibly matching TRBD1 (6 bases). The CDR3 contains 12 residues. Germline V lookup: CDR1 MNHEY, CDR2 SVGAGI. V shed 10 bases and J shed 7 bases, with 13 bases lying between them. The CDR3 spells CATNRANGELFF. The CDR3 coding sequence is TGTGCCACCAACAGGGCGAACGGGGAGCTGTTTTTT.

The rearrangement joins TRBV5-1 to TRBJ1-1, with a tentative D call TRBD1 (5 bases). Trimming cost V 0 bases and J 3 bases, with 12 bases left between them. The CDR3 sequence is 15 residues long. The germline V gene has CDR1 SGHRS and CDR2 YFSETQ. The CDR3 region has the DNA TGCGCCAGCAGCTTGGAGGGGATTAGGGACACTGAAGCTTTCTTT. Translation gives CASSLEGIRDTEAFF.

Here the CDR3 DNA reads TGTGCCAGCAGCGAACCCTCGGGGGGTTGCTACGAGCAGTACTTC. Translated, it gives CASSEPSGGCYEQYF. V and J are TRBV9 and TRBJ2-7; TRBD2 aligns across 7 bases. Trimming removed 3 bases from V and 3 bases from J; junction bases left unmatched: 9. CDR3 size: 15 residues. Germline-derived CDR1 and CDR2 are SGDLS and YYNGEE.

The rearrangement links TRBV30 to TRBJ2-2, with 9 bases lining up with TRBD1. J lost 5 bases, V lost 0 bases, and 1 base had no gene match. Germline V gives CDR1 GTSNPN, CDR2 SVGIG (reference sequence). This CDR3 comprises 14 residues. The DNA for the CDR3 is TGTGCCTGGAGTGTGACAGGGGGTACCGGGGAGCTGTTTTTT. Residues: CAWSVTGGTGELFF.

The genes are TRBV5-1 and TRBJ2-3; possible D gene TRBD2, 6 bases. The V gene lost 0 bases and the J gene lost 3 bases, with 17 bases spanning the gap. The CDR3 has 17 residues. Germline V gene sequence: CDR1 SGHRS, CDR2 YFSETQ. The CDR3 reads CASSLGAGGGGTDTQYF. As DNA, the CDR3 is TGCGCCAGCAGCTTGGGTGCCGGGGGAGGAGGGACAGATACGCAGTATTTT.

The rearrangement links TRBV28 to TRBJ1-5, with 7 bases aligning to TRBD1. Germline lookup yields CDR1 MDHEN and CDR2 SYDVKM. With V trimmed by 7 bases and J by 0 bases, 6 bases remained unmatched. The CDR3 is made up of 15 amino acids. The DNA for the CDR3 is TGTGCCAGCATCCAGACAGGGTTTAGCAATCAGCCCCAGCATTTT. Amino acid sequence: CASIQTGFSNQPQHF.

The CDR3 loop is CAWSVSGLSYSPLHF. In DNA, the CDR3 is TGTGCCTGGAGTGTATCAGGGCTGAGCTATTCACCCCTCCACTTT. This rearrangement joins TRBV30 to TRBJ1-6; D might be TRBD1 (5 bases). Germline loops: CDR1 GTSNPN, CDR2 SVGIG (reference sequence). V lost 0 bases, J lost 8 bases, and 14 bases lay in between. The CDR3 covers 15 residues.

In its sample, this clone was seen once. The gene calls are TRBV4-2 and TRBJ1-2, with 7 bases identical to TRBD1. Per germline, CDR1 LGHNA and CDR2 YNFKEQ. CDR3 length equals 20 residues. The ends lost 0 bases at V and 4 bases at J; junction bases unmatched: 20. The DNA for the CDR3 is TGTGCCAGCAGCCAAGATACCCTTTCGACAGGGCCGGCCCGGATCTATGGCTACACCTTC. Its protein is CASSQDTLSTGPARIYGYTF.

This chain uses TRBV28 with TRBJ1-2; D is undetermined. V lost 0 bases and J 4 bases, leaving 6 bases between the germline ends. This CDR3 is built from 13 residues. CDR1 is MDHEN, CDR2 SYDVKM, per germline. CDR3 loop: CASSLWRSYGYTF. The CDR3 DNA reads TGTGCCAGCAGTTTATGGCGGTCCTATGGCTACACCTTC.

The chain combines TRBV6-5 with TRBJ2-7, with 9 positions matching TRBD2. This CDR3 is built from 15 residues. Germline V lookup: CDR1 MNHEY, CDR2 SVGAGI. V lost 4 bases to trimming and J lost 2 bases; unmatched junction nucleotides: 6. The CDR3 DNA sequence: TGTGCCAGCAGTTCTCCGACTAGCGGAGCCTACGAGCAGTACTTC. It is translated as CASSSPTSGAYEQYF.

V is TRBV28 and J is TRBJ2-3; 8 nucleotides agree with TRBD1. There are 17 residues in the CDR3. The germline V gene has CDR1 MDHEN and CDR2 SYDVKM. Unmatched junction bases numbered 8, after V lost 1 base and J lost 2 bases. CDR3 nucleotides: TGTGCCAGCAGTTTATCGGCGGGACAGGTTTCCACAGATACGCAGTATTTT. Translation gives CASSLSAGQVSTDTQYF.

The chain combines TRBV19 with TRBJ1-4, with D possibly TRBD1 on 6 matching bases. Germline V gives CDR1 LNHDA, CDR2 SQIVND (reference sequence). Trimming cost V 9 bases and J 8 bases, with 13 bases left between them. The CDR3 runs to 12 residues. The CDR3, as DNA: TGTGCCAGCCGACAGGTTGGCGAAAAACTGTTTTTT. Translated, it gives CASRQVGEKLFF. Combining the CDR3 with reference TRBV19 and TRBJ1-4 gives the whole variable domain DGGITQSPKYLFRKEGQNVTLSCEQNLNHDAMYWYRQDPGQGLRLIYYSQIVNDFQKGDIAEGYSVSREKKESFPLTVTSAQKNPTAFYLCASRQVGEKLFFGSGTQLSVL.

The V gene is TRBV5-1, the J gene TRBJ2-7, with 7 bases identical to TRBD1. The length of the CDR3 is 14 residues. V was clipped by 0 bases and J by 4 bases; unmatched bases: 4. Germline CDR1 and CDR2: SGHRS and YFSETQ. CDR3 bases: TGCGCCAGCAGCTTGGAAGGGACAGTTTACGAGCAGTACTTC. It yields the protein CASSLEGTVYEQYF.

The chain uses TRBV9 and TRBJ1-2, with D tentatively TRBD1 (6 bases). The CDR3 extends over 14 amino acids. The V end lost 3 bases, the J end lost 4 bases, and 13 bases lay between the germline ends. The V gene's germline CDR1 is SGDLS and CDR2 YYNGEE. CDR3 loop: CASSATGPFYGYTF. The DNA for the CDR3 is TGTGCCAGCAGCGCGACAGGTCCGTTCTATGGCTACACCTTC.

The V call is TRBV18, the J call TRBJ1-1; D not resolved. Trimming took off 4 bases at V and 2 bases at J, with 11 bases between the two ends. CDR1 and CDR2 from the germline V gene are KGHSH and LQKENI. The CDR3 length is 14 residues. The CDR3 nucleotides read TGTGCCAGCTCACAAGCTGGAGGAAACACTGAAGCTTTCTTT. Translating it yields CASSQAGGNTEAFF.

The chain uses TRBV9 and TRBJ2-4, with D perhaps matching TRBD2 (6 bases). Germline V gives CDR1 SGDLS, CDR2 YYNGEE. CDR3 length: 16 residues. V lost 4 bases and J 5 bases, leaving 19 bases between the germline ends. CDR3 sequence: CASSPRGGSLQNIQYF. The DNA for the CDR3 is TGTGCCAGCAGCCCCCGGGGAGGCTCGTTGCAAAACATTCAGTACTTC.

This sequence joins TRBV13 and TRBJ2-2; D perhaps matches TRBD2 (6 bases). This CDR3 has 15 amino acids. Germline V gene data show CDR1 as PRHDT and CDR2 as FYEKMQ (reference sequence). The germline V and J ends were trimmed by 5 bases and 1 base, with 11 bases remaining between them. The CDR3 sequence is CASSPGTLNTGELFF. As DNA, the CDR3 is TGTGCCAGCAGCCCGGGGACTTTGAACACCGGGGAGCTGTTTTTT.

To note about this clone: A junction end diverges from the germline sequence, so it may reflect a read error. This chain uses TRBV7-2 with TRBJ2-6; maybe TRBD1 (5 bases). CDR1 is SGHTA and CDR2 is FQGNSA in the germline V gene. CDR3 length equals 17 residues. CDR3 nucleotide sequence: TGTGCCAGCAGCTTAAAGGGCCTGGAGTCTGGGGCCAACGGCCTGACTTTC. Translation: CASSLKGLESGANGLTF.

For the CDR3, the DNA is TGTGCCAGCAGCCAAGAACCCAGGGGGCCTAACACCGGGGAGCTGTTTTTT. Amino acid sequence: CASSQEPRGPNTGELFF. V is TRBV4-2 and J is TRBJ2-2, with 8 bases fitting TRBD1. CDR1 and CDR2 (germline): LGHNA, YNFKEQ. The V gene end was trimmed by 0 bases and the J gene end by 2 bases; junction bases not matched to a gene: 5. The CDR3 covers 17 residues.

The J gene is TRBJ2-1, the V gene TRBV18; the D gene is possibly TRBD1 (5 bases). The CDR3 is 16 residues long. The germline CDR1 and CDR2 sequences are KGHSH and LQKENI. Trimming stripped 2 bases from V and 6 bases from J, with 17 bases between. CDR3 DNA: TGTGCCAGCTCACCATCGGCCCAGGGTCCGCTCAATGAGCAGTTCTTC. Protein product: CASSPSAQGPLNEQFF.

The V gene is TRBV6-5, the J gene TRBJ2-3, with TRBD1 matching 7 bases. Germline V lookup: CDR1 MNHEY, CDR2 SVGAGI. The CDR3 has 13 amino acids. The V gene end was trimmed by 4 bases and the J gene end by 7 bases; junction bases not matched to a gene: 5. CDR3 coding DNA: TGTGCCAGCAGTTTTACCAGGGGGAATACGCAGTATTTT. It specifies CASSFTRGNTQYF.

This chain joins TRBV5-1 and TRBJ1-2; D call uncertain. The CDR3 covers 15 residues. Trimming removed 1 base at V and 2 bases at J, with 12 bases between. The V gene's germline CDR1 is SGHRS and CDR2 YFSETQ. The CDR3 coding sequence is TGCGCCAGCAGCTTGTCGGTTGGGAGCAACTATGGCTACACCTTC. Its translation is CASSLSVGSNYGYTF.

To note about this clone: One end of the junction varies from germline; a read error may be responsible. The rearrangement joins TRBV6-5 to TRBJ2-7; 8 positions match TRBD2. The germline V gene encodes CDR1 MNHEY and CDR2 SVGAGI. There are 15 residues in the CDR3. CDR3 sequence (DNA): TGTACCAGCAGCCCGGGGGGGGGAAGAGTCTACGAGCAGTACTTC. The encoded protein is CTSSPGGGRVYEQYF.

The rearrangement links TRBV4-1 to TRBJ1-1; 9 bases map to TRBD1. The CDR3 spans 16 residues. J gave up 5 bases and V 0 bases, and 7 bases lay outside the gene matches. CDR1 is MGHRA and CDR2 is YSYEKL in the germline V gene. This chain's CDR3 is CASSQDGGTGRTEAFF. CDR3 DNA: TGCGCCAGCAGCCAAGATGGCGGGACAGGGAGGACTGAAGCTTTCTTT.

The rearrangement links TRBV15 to TRBJ2-3, with D maybe TRBD2 (7 bases). This CDR3 has 15 residues. V shed 2 bases and J shed 8 bases, with 17 bases lying between them. Germline CDR1 and CDR2: LNHNV and YYDKDF (reference sequence). The CDR3 region has the DNA TGTGCCACCAGCAGATTGGGGGGGCAAACCCTTACGCAGTATTTT. Translated: CATSRLGGQTLTQYF.

The chain couples TRBV19 to TRBJ2-1; 12 bases align to TRBD2. The germline gives CDR1 LNHDA, CDR2 SQIVND (reference sequence). J gave up 4 bases and V 3 bases, and 7 bases lay outside the gene matches. This CDR3 spans 17 amino acids. The CDR3 here is CASSIRTSGRSYNEQFF. The CDR3 bases are TGTGCCAGTAGTATCCGCACTAGCGGGAGGTCTTACAATGAGCAGTTCTTC.

The chain couples TRBV27 to TRBJ2-7; 9 bases are shared with TRBD2. CDR3 length equals 16 residues. CDR1 and CDR2 from the germline V gene are MNHEY and SMNVEV (reference sequence). V shed 6 bases, J shed 0 bases, and the junction held 9 bases outside the gene matches. In DNA form, the CDR3 reads TGTGCCAGCAGGACATTAGCGGGAGAGCGCTCCTACGAGCAGTACTTC. Protein: CASRTLAGERSYEQYF.

This clone was counted only a few times. The rearrangement uses TRBV27 and TRBJ1-1; 7 nucleotides agree with TRBD1. Germline CDR1 MNHEY, CDR2 SMNVEV (reference sequence). J was trimmed by 1 base and V by 6 bases; bases with no gene match: 11. CDR3 length: 16 residues. CDR3 sequence: CASRLTGRIGNTEAFF. In nucleotides, the CDR3 is TGTGCCAGCAGACTGACAGGGCGGATAGGGAACACTGAAGCTTTCTTT.

This clone was seen more than once but under ten times. The V call is TRBV9, the J call TRBJ2-7; D remains ambiguous. Trimming cost V 1 base and J 6 bases, with 14 bases left between them. The CDR3 has 14 residues. Germline V gene sequence: CDR1 SGDLS, CDR2 YYNGEE. Here the CDR3 DNA reads TGTGCCAGCAGCGTATCCGGCAGGTTCAGCGAGCAGTACTTC. Translation: CASSVSGRFSEQYF.